The 3 T cell receptor beta chains reported below all come from one sample, sequenced in a study of T-cell memory formation after mild COVID-19. One entry per CDR3 protein, called by TCRdb with MiXCR from the 5' RACE reads. The sample lists a few hundred thousand distinct CDR3 sequences, 14% occurring once. The specimen sequenced was PBMCs or a T cell subset sorted from them (not recorded which). Receptors originate from a young man who had mild COVID-19 (a few samples of this study predate the infection). Cell type and time point are not known.

This clonotype was observed a few times. The chain couples TRBV7-2 to TRBJ1-2; 7 bases agree with TRBD1. The CDR3 sequence is 14 residues long. Trimming at V came to 5 bases and at J to 4 bases, leaving 7 bases not matched to a gene. The germline CDR1 and CDR2 sequences are SGHTA and FQGNSA. This CDR3 reads CASSQTGQSYGYTF. CDR3 bases: TGTGCCAGCAGCCAAACGGGACAGAGCTATGGCTACACCTTC.

The chain employs TRBV6-1 and TRBJ1-5; D gene uncertain. CDR1 and CDR2 from the germline V gene are MNHNS and SASEGT. CDR3 size: 19 residues. V lost 0 bases to trimming and J lost 2 bases, with 20 bases between them. CDR3 DNA sequence: TGTGCCAGCAGTGAAGCGCTACCTGGGGAAACGATAGGCAATCAGCCCCAGCATTTT. Residues: CASSEALPGETIGNQPQHF.

The V call is TRBV12-3 or TRBV12-4, the J call TRBJ2-3, with TRBD2 matching over 16 bases. The CDR3 runs 16 residues. V shed 5 bases, J shed 6 bases, and the junction held 5 bases outside the gene matches. CDR3 bases: TGTGCCAGCAGTAACCGGGGACTAGCGGGGGGGGATACGCAGTATTTT. Its translation is CASSNRGLAGGDTQYF.